The rows below give T cell receptor beta chains drawn from one sample of a study of blood T cell repertoires in COVID-19. Measured with immunoSEQ multiplex PCR; TCRdb has only the in-frame clones, and not every one. The sample holds tens of thousands of clones, approximately 80% seen once. Specimen: PBMCs or T cells enriched from blood (not recorded which). These receptor sequences come from a woman aged 35 to 49 with acute COVID-19. The CDR3 runs from the conserved cysteine through the conserved F or W. The D gene is left open where the match is weak. Clone size is shown for a subset of rows, as once, few, many or a class of expanded clone.

v_call	d_call	j_call	clone_size	cdr3_nt	cdr3_aa
TRBV3-1/TRBV3-2	NA	TRBJ2-7	NA	TGTGCCAGCAGCCCCCGGGACTGGACGGGGCAGTACTTC	CASSPRDWTGQYF
TRBV29-1	NA	TRBJ2-2	NA	TGCAGCGTTGAATTCCGGGGTGGTACCGGGGAGCTGTTTTTT	CSVEFRGGTGELFF
TRBV11-2	NA	TRBJ1-6	NA	TGTGCCAGCAGCTCGGGGACACGGTGGGCGTTTCCACCCCTCCACTTT	CASSSGTRWAFPPLHF
TRBV11-2	TRBD1	TRBJ2-7	NA	TGTGCCAGCAGCATTGGACAGGACTACGAGCAGTACTTC	CASSIGQDYEQYF
TRBV5-1	TRBD2	TRBJ2-5	NA	TGCGCCAGCAGCTTAATAGCGGGAGTTCGTGAGACCCAGTACTTC	CASSLIAGVRETQYF
TRBV2	TRBD1	TRBJ1-5	NA	TGTGCCAGCGAGGGACAGGGCTTCGGGCAGCCCCAGCATTTT	CASEGQGFGQPQHF
TRBV5-4	TRBD2	TRBJ2-3	NA	TGTGCCAGCAGCCTCACAGCGGGGAACGCAGATACGCAGTATTTT	CASSLTAGNADTQYF
TRBV2	TRBD1	TRBJ1-5	NA	TGTGCCAGCAGTGGGGACAGGCCAACCAATCAGCCCCAGCATTTT	CASSGDRPTNQPQHF
TRBV10-3	NA	TRBJ2-6	NA	TGTGCCATCGAGGGGGATTACTCTGGGGCCAACGTCCTGACTTTC	CAIEGDYSGANVLTF
TRBV11-1	NA	TRBJ1-1	NA	TGTGCCAGCAGCCACAGGACGGAAGGCACTGAAGCTTTCTTT	CASSHRTEGTEAFF
TRBV24-1	NA	TRBJ1-2	NA	TGTGCCACCAGTGACTCTAACTATGGCTACACCTTC	CATSDSNYGYTF
TRBV29-1	TRBD1	TRBJ1-2	NA	TGCAGCGTTGAAGTCCCTGGGACAGGGACCTATGGCTACACCTTC	CSVEVPGTGTYGYTF
TRBV4-1	TRBD1	TRBJ2-1	NA	TGCGCCAGCAGCCATGAGGACAGGGGGAATGAGCAGTTCTTC	CASSHEDRGNEQFF
TRBV19	NA	TRBJ1-1	NA	TGTGCCAGTGGTGCGGCAGGGGAGGAAGCTTTCTTT	CASGAAGEEAFF
TRBV4-2	NA	TRBJ2-1	NA	TGTGCCAGCAGCCAAAGGGCGGGGTCCTCCTACAATGAGCAGTTCTTC	CASSQRAGSSYNEQFF
TRBV27	TRBD1	TRBJ1-5	NA	TGTGCCAGCAGTCCCGGGACAGGGTGGAATCAGCCCCAGCATTTT	CASSPGTGWNQPQHF
TRBV12-3/TRBV12-4	NA	TRBJ2-7	NA	TGTGCCAGCAGTTCCGACAGCTACGAGCAGTACTTC	CASSSDSYEQYF
TRBV29-1	TRBD2	TRBJ2-7	NA	TGCAGCGTTGCCGTGGGAGGGGACGAGCAGTACTTC	CSVAVGGDEQYF
TRBV5-4	NA	TRBJ2-7	NA	TGTGCCAGCAGCTTGGCCGGGGGTGCCCCCTACGAGCAGTACTTC	CASSLAGGAPYEQYF
TRBV28	NA	TRBJ2-1	once	TGTGCCAGCAGTTTTGCCTCCAAGGGACCGCGCGGGGACAATGAGCAGTTCTTC	CASSFASKGPRGDNEQFF
TRBV11-2	TRBD2	TRBJ2-7	few	TGTGCCAGCAGCCCGCGGACTAGCGGGTTCCACGAGCAGTACTTC	CASSPRTSGFHEQYF
TRBV4-1	NA	TRBJ1-5	NA	TGCGCCAGCAGCCAAGACGGGTATAGCAATCAGCCCCAGCATTTT	CASSQDGYSNQPQHF
TRBV7-4	NA	TRBJ1-5	NA	TGTGCCAGCAGCTCCCCTCACAGGGTTCAGCCCCAGCATTTT	CASSSPHRVQPQHF
TRBV7-2	TRBD2	TRBJ2-1	NA	TGTGCCAGCAGCTTAGGACTAGCGGGCGATGAGCAGTTCTTC	CASSLGLAGDEQFF
TRBV6-5	NA	TRBJ2-2	once	TGTGCCAGCAGCCGTGTCCCGAACACCGGGGAGCTGTTTTTT	CASSRVPNTGELFF
TRBV29-1	TRBD1	TRBJ1-1	NA	TGCAGCGTTGACGACAGGGGATTTGGCACTGAAGCTTTCTTT	CSVDDRGFGTEAFF
TRBV11-3	NA	TRBJ2-3	NA	TGTGCCAGCAGTTATGGGGCTAGCACAGATACGCAGTATTTT	CASSYGASTDTQYF
TRBV27	TRBD2	TRBJ2-1	NA	TGTGCCAGCAGAGAACCCATAGCGGGGAACTACAATGAGCAGTTCTTC	CASREPIAGNYNEQFF
TRBV7-9	TRBD1	TRBJ1-2	NA	TGTGCCAGCAGCTTAAAGGGGGCGGACTATGGCTACACCTTC	CASSLKGADYGYTF
TRBV3-1/TRBV3-2	NA	TRBJ2-5	NA	TGTGCCAGCAGCCAAACTACACTAGAGACCCAGTACTTC	CASSQTTLETQYF
TRBV29-1	NA	TRBJ1-2	NA	TGCAGCGTCATGAGTGGCTACACCTTC	CSVMSGYTF
TRBV5-1	NA	TRBJ2-2	NA	TGCGCCAGCAGCCCACCTTGGAGGGGTAGTCCCGGGGAGCTGTTTTTT	CASSPPWRGSPGELFF
TRBV27	NA	TRBJ2-5	NA	TGTGCCAGCAGTGACCGACGGGGGACCCAGTACTTC	CASSDRRGTQYF
TRBV19	TRBD1	TRBJ2-5	NA	TGTGCCAGTAGTATCGGACAGGGGGCAGGGACCCAGTACTTC	CASSIGQGAGTQYF
TRBV7-8	NA	TRBJ2-1	NA	TGTGCCATAGGGACTTCTAGCTCCTACAATGAGCAGTTCTTC	CAIGTSSSYNEQFF
TRBV19	TRBD2	TRBJ2-2	NA	TGTGCCAGTAGTAAAAGACTAGCGGGGGTTAGCACCGGGGAGCTGTTTTTT	CASSKRLAGVSTGELFF
TRBV5-1	NA	TRBJ1-6	NA	TGCGCCAGCAGCATGGACGGGGATTCACCCCTCCACTTT	CASSMDGDSPLHF
TRBV2	NA	TRBJ2-2	NA	TGTGCCAGCAGTGGTATCAGGGCCACCGGGGAGCTGTTTTTT	CASSGIRATGELFF
TRBV4-2	TRBD2	TRBJ2-3	NA	TGTGCCAGCAGCCCCACCTGGGGCCGGGGGGCAGATACGCAGTATTTT	CASSPTWGRGADTQYF
TRBV5-1	NA	TRBJ1-1	NA	TGCGCCAGCAGCGGACAGACAGCGAACACTGAAGCTTTCTTT	CASSGQTANTEAFF
TRBV28	TRBD2	TRBJ2-1	NA	TGTGCCAGCAGTCCATCGGGACTAGCGGGGCGCTGGTTCTTC	CASSPSGLAGRWFF
TRBV27	NA	TRBJ1-5	NA	TGTGCCAGCAGCGGAGCCCCGGGGGGTAATCAGCCCCAGCATTTT	CASSGAPGGNQPQHF
TRBV15	TRBD2	TRBJ2-1	NA	TGTGCCACCAGCAGAGCCGGGAGGATGGACAATGAGCAGTTCTTC	CATSRAGRMDNEQFF
TRBV7-2	NA	TRBJ1-1	NA	TGTGCCAGCAGCCCGGGGAGGGTCACGAACACTGAAGCTTTCTTT	CASSPGRVTNTEAFF
TRBV12-3/TRBV12-4	NA	TRBJ1-1	NA	TGTGCCAGCAGTTTCATGTTAGTACAGGCAGCTTTCTTT	CASSFMLVQAAFF
TRBV18	NA	TRBJ1-6	NA	TGTGCCAGCTCACCCTCGGAATGGGGCCAATCACCCCTCCACTTT	CASSPSEWGQSPLHF
TRBV7-9	TRBD2	TRBJ2-5	once	TGTGCCAGCACCCGGGGAGGGAGTGAGACCCAGTACTTC	CASTRGGSETQYF
TRBV14	NA	TRBJ2-7	NA	TGTGCCAGCAGCCAAGAAGTCAGGGGATACGAGCAGTACTTC	CASSQEVRGYEQYF
TRBV3-1/TRBV3-2	TRBD1	TRBJ1-1	NA	TGTGCCAGCAGCCAAGATACAGGGGGGAACACTGAAGCTTTCTTT	CASSQDTGGNTEAFF
TRBV29-1	TRBD1	TRBJ2-3	NA	TGCAGCGGTGATACCACAGGGGGCTCCGGCACAGATACGCAGTATTTT	CSGDTTGGSGTDTQYF